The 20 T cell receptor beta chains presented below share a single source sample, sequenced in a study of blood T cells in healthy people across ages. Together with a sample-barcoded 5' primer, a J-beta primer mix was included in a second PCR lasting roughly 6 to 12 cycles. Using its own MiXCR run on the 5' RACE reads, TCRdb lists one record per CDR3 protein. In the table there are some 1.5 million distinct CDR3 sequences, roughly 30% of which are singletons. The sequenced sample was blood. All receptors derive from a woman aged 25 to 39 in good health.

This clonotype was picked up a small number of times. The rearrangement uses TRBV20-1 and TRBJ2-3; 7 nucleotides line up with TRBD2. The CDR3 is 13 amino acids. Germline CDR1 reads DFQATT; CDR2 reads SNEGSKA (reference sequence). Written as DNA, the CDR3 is TGCAGCACGGTTAGCGGGAGCACAGATACGCAGTATTTT. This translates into CSTVSGSTDTQYF.

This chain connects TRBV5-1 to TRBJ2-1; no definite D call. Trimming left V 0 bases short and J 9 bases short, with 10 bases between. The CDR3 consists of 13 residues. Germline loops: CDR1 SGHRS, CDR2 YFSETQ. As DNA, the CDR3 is TGCGCCAGCAGCTTGGCCGAATCCGGTGAGCAGTTCTTC. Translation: CASSLAESGEQFF.

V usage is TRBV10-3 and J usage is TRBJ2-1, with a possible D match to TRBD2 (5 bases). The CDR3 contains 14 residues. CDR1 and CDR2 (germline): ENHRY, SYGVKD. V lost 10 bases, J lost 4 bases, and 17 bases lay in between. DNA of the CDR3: TGTGCCACCCGACTCGAGGGCCCTTACAATGAGCAGTTCTTC. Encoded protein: CATRLEGPYNEQFF.

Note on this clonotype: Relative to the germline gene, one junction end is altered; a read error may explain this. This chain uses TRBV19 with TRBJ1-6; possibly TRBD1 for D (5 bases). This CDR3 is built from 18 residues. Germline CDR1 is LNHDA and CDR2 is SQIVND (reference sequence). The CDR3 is CASSTGTIKSSYNSPLHF. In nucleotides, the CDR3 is TGTGCCAGCAGCACAGGCACGATAAAGAGCTCCTATAATTCCCCCCTCCACTTT. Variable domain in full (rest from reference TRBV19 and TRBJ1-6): DGGITQSPKYLFRKEGQNVTLSCEQNLNHDAMYWYRQDPGQGLRLIYYSQIVNDFQKGDIAEGYSVSREKKESFPLTVTSAQKNPTAFYLCASSTGTIKSSYNSPLHFGNGTRLTVT.

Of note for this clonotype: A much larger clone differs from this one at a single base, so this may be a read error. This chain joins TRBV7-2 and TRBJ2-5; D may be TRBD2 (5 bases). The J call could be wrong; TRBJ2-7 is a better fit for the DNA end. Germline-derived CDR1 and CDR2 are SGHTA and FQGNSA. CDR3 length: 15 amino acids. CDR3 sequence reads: CASSLPRRASGEQYF. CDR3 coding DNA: TGTGCCAGCAGCTTGCCCCGGCGGGCCTCCGGCGAGCAGTACTTC.

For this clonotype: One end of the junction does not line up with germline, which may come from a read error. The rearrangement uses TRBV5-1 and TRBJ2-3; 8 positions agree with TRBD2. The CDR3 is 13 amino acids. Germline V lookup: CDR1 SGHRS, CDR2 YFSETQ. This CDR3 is CTSSLEPSGTQYF. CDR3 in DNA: TGCACCAGCAGCTTGGAGCCTAGCGGGACGCAGTATTTT.

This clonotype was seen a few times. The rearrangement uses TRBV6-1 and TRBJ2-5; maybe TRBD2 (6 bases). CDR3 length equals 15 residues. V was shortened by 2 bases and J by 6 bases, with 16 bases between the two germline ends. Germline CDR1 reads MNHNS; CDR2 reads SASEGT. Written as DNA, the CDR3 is TGTGCCAGCAGTGAACCGGGCGGGGCCCCCAAGACCCAGTACTTC. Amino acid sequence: CASSEPGGAPKTQYF.

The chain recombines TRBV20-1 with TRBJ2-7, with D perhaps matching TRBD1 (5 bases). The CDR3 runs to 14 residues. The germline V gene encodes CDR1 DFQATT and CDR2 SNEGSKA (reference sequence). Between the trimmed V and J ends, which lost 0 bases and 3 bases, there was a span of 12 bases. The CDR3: CSARDPKTGYEQYF. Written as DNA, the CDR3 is TGCAGTGCTAGAGATCCAAAAACAGGCTACGAGCAGTACTTC.

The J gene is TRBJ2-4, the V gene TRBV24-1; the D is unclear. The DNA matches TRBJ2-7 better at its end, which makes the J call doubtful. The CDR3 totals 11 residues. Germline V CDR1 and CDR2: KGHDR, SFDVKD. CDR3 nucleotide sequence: TGTGCCACCAGTGCGAACTACGAGCAGTACTTC. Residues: CATSANYEQYF.

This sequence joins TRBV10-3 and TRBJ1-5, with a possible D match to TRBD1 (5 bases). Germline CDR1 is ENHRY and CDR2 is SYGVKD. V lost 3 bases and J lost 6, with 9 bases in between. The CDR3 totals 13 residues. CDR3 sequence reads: CAISDRVGQPQHF. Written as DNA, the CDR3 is TGTGCCATCAGTGACAGGGTCGGTCAGCCCCAGCATTTT.

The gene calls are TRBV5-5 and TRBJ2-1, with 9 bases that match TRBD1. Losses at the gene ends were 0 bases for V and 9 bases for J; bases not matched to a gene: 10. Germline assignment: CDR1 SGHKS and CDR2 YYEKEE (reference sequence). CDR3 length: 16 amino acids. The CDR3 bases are TGTGCCAGCAGCTTGGTCTATGGGACAGGGAGGGGTGAGCAGTTCTTC. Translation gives CASSLVYGTGRGEQFF.

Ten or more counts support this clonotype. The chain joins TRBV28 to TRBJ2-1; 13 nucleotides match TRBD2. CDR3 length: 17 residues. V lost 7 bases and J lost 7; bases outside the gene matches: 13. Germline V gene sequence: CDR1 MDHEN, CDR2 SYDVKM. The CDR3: CASISFRLAGGDNEQFF. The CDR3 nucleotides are TGTGCCAGCATCTCCTTTCGACTAGCGGGGGGCGATAATGAGCAGTTCTTC. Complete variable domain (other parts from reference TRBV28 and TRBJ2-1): DVKVTQSSRYLVKRTGEKVFLECVQDMDHENMFWYRQDPGLGLRLIYFSYDVKMKEKGDIPEGYSVSREKKERFSLILESASTNQTSMYLCASISFRLAGGDNEQFFGPGTRLTVL.

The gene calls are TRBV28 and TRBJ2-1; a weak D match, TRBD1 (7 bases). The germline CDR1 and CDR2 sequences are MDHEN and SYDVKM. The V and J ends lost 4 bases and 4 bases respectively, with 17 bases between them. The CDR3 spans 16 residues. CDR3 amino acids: CASSSARDRSYNEQFF. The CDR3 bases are TGTGCCAGCAGTTCCGCGCGGGACAGATCATACAATGAGCAGTTCTTC.

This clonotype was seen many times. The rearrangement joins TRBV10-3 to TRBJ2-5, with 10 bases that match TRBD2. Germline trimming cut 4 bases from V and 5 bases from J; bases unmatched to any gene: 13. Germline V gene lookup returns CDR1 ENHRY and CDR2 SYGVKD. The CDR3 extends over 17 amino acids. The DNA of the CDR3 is TGTGCCATCAGTGGTACTAGCGGGGAATTCAGGAGGGAGACCCAGTACTTC. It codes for CAISGTSGEFRRETQYF.

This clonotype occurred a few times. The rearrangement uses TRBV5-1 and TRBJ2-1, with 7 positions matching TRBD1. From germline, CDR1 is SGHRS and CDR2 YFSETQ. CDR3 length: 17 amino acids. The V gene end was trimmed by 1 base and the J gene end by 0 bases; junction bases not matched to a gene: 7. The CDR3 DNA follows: TGCGCCAGCAGCTTGAATCCGACAGGGAGCTCCTACAATGAGCAGTTCTTC. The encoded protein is CASSLNPTGSSYNEQFF.

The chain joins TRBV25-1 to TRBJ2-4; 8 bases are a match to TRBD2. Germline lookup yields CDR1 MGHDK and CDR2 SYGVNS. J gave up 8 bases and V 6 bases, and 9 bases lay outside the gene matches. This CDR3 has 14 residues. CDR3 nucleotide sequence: TGTGCCAGCAGCGATCCGGGGGGGTGGGACATTCAGTACTTC. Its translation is CASSDPGGWDIQYF.

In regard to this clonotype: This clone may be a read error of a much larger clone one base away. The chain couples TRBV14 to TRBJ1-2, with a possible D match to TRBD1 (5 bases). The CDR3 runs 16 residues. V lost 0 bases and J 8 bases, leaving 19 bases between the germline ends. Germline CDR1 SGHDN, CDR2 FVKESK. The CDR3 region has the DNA TGTGCCAGCAGCCAAGAGAAGGGGAGGGGTCGCAAGGGCTACACCTTC. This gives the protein CASSQEKGRGRKGYTF.

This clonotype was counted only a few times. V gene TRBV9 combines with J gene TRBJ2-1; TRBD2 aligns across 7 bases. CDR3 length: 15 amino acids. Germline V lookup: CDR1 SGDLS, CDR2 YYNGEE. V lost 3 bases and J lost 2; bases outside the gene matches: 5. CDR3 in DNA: TGTGCCAGCAGCGGAAGCGGGACGACCTACAATGAGCAGTTCTTC. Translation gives CASSGSGTTYNEQFF. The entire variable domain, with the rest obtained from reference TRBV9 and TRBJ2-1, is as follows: DSGVTQTPKHLITATGQRVTLRCSPRSGDLSVYWYQQSLDQGLQFLIQYYNGEERAKGNILERFSAQQFPDLHSELNLSSLELGDSALYFCASSGSGTTYNEQFFGPGTRLTVL.

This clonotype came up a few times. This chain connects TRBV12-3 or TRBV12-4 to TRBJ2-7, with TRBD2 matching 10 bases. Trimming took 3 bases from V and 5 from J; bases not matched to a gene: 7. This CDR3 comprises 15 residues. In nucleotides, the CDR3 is TGTGCCAGCAGTTTGAGCGGGAGGGGAAGGGACGAGCAGTACTTC. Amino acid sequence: CASSLSGRGRDEQYF.

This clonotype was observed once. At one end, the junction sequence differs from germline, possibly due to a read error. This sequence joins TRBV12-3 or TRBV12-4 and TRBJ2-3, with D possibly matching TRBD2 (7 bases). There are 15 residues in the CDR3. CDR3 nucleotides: TGTGCCAGCAGGTCCCGGGGGGCCTTCGCAGATGCGCAGTATTTT. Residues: CASRSRGAFADAQYF.